These 10 T cell receptor beta chains were all obtained from the same sample, sequenced in a study of PD-1 blockade in mismatch repair-deficient tumors. Clones were sequenced by immunoSEQ multiplex PCR, and TCRdb holds only the in-frame ones, with some missing. The sample has thousands of clones; approximately 85% are singletons. The source material was PBMCs, sampled approximately 49 weeks after starting pembrolizumab. The receptor set was obtained from an adult with mismatch repair-deficient cancer.

The rearrangement links TRBV5-1 to TRBJ2-1; TRBD2 matches at 10 bases. J lost 6 bases, V lost 1 base, and 10 bases had no gene match. CDR1 is SGHRS and CDR2 is YFSETQ in the germline V gene. This CDR3 spans 17 amino acids. The CDR3 DNA reads TGCGCCAGCAGCTTGTGGGGGGCTAGCGGGAGAGTCAATGAGCAGTTCTTC. Its protein product is CASSLWGASGRVNEQFF.

This rearrangement joins TRBV7-9 to TRBJ1-5; no clear D gene. CDR1 is SEHNR and CDR2 is FQNEAQ in the germline V gene (reference sequence). Trimming removed 0 bases from V and 4 bases from J, with 10 bases in between. The CDR3 length is 15 residues. Here the CDR3 reads CASSLAGLENQPQHF. CDR3 DNA: TGTGCCAGCAGCTTAGCAGGACTCGAAAATCAGCCCCAGCATTTT.

The V gene is TRBV27, the J gene TRBJ2-1, with TRBD2 matching over 7 bases. Germline V gives CDR1 MNHEY, CDR2 SMNVEV (reference sequence). This CDR3 comprises 13 residues. V lost 6 bases, J lost 3 bases, and 2 bases stayed unmatched. The CDR3 DNA reads as TGTGCCAGCAGACCTAGCGGCTACAATGAGCAGTTCTTC. It translates to CASRPSGYNEQFF.

The rearrangement links TRBV19 to TRBJ2-1; 8 bases are a match to TRBD2. V gave up 1 base and J gave up 0 bases; unmatched junction bases: 5. The length of the CDR3 is 17 residues. Germline V CDR1 and CDR2: LNHDA, SQIVND (reference sequence). The CDR3 loop is CASSIVSGASSYNEQFF. In DNA, the CDR3 is TGTGCCAGTAGTATAGTTAGCGGGGCTAGCTCCTACAATGAGCAGTTCTTC.

The chain is built from TRBV2 and TRBJ1-1; no clear D gene. Germline loops: CDR1 SNHLY, CDR2 FYNNEI. The CDR3 extends over 15 amino acids. V dropped 0 bases and J dropped 0 bases, with 8 bases sitting between them. CDR3 in DNA: TGTGCCAGCAGTGAAGCCCAGTCGATGAACACTGAAGCTTTCTTT. Protein: CASSEAQSMNTEAFF.

The V call is TRBV2, the J call TRBJ1-1, with D unresolved. Germline V gives CDR1 SNHLY, CDR2 FYNNEI. This CDR3 has 15 amino acids. The V end lost 6 bases, the J end lost 3 bases, and 17 bases lay between the germline ends. The CDR3 DNA reads TGTGCCAGCAGCGCCGATTGGCAACTATACACTGAAGCTTTCTTT. As protein: CASSADWQLYTEAFF. The whole variable domain, filled in from reference TRBV2 and TRBJ1-1, reads EPEVTQTPSHQVTQMGQEVILRCVPISNHLYFYWYRQILGQKVEFLVSFYNNEISEKSEIFDDQFSVERPDGSNFTLKIRSTKLEDSAMYFCASSADWQLYTEAFFGQGTRLTVV.

This clone appeared a single time. This chain links TRBV9 with TRBJ1-1; D is undetermined. The CDR3 spans 14 residues. CDR1 and CDR2 from the germline V gene are SGDLS and YYNGEE. V was shortened by 0 bases and J by 0 bases, with 6 bases between the two germline ends. The CDR3 region is CASSVGEMNTEAFF. The CDR3 DNA reads as TGTGCCAGCAGCGTAGGGGAGATGAACACTGAAGCTTTCTTT.

The chain couples TRBV5-5 to TRBJ2-5; 8 bases align to TRBD1. Germline V gene lookup returns CDR1 SGHKS and CDR2 YYEKEE (reference sequence). Germline trimming cut 2 bases from V and 2 bases from J; bases unmatched to any gene: 2. This CDR3 has 14 residues. CDR3 DNA sequence: TGTGCCAGCAGCTTTGACAGGGGTCAAGAGACCCAGTACTTC. Translating it yields CASSFDRGQETQYF.

This chain connects TRBV7-9 to TRBJ1-2; D gene ambiguous. This CDR3 has 14 residues. CDR1 SEHNR and CDR2 FQNEAQ come from the germline V gene (reference sequence). V dropped 0 bases and J dropped 3 bases, with 8 bases sitting between them. The CDR3 loop is CASSLASVHYGYTF. In DNA, the CDR3 is TGTGCCAGCAGCTTAGCGTCTGTTCACTATGGCTACACCTTC.

V usage is TRBV10-3 and J usage is TRBJ1-5; D is uncertain. V lost 5 bases and J lost 2, with 13 bases in between. Germline V gene data show CDR1 as ENHRY and CDR2 as SYGVKD. This CDR3 spans 15 amino acids. The CDR3 reads CAISPQPGGNQPQHF. CDR3 nucleotides: TGTGCCATCAGTCCCCAACCCGGGGGCAATCAGCCCCAGCATTTT.